Below are 26 T cell receptor beta chains sequenced from a single sample in a study of long-term antiretroviral therapy in people with HIV. Assay version v3.0 of immunoSEQ was used, and it was run at survey level. Repertoires were generated with immunoSEQ multiplex PCR, while TCRdb's copy carries only in-frame clones and drops some. The top ten hold 5% of the sample, which has 23,000 or so clones, approximately 80% seen once. The input for sequencing was unsorted PBMCs, taken 0.3 years after starting antiretroviral therapy. These receptors were collected from a man between 50 and 59 years old with HIV.

This clone was detected a few times. The gene calls are TRBV5-1 and TRBJ2-2; D is perhaps TRBD2 (6 bases). The germline V gene encodes CDR1 SGHRS and CDR2 YFSETQ. Trimming cost V 4 bases and J 10 bases, with 11 bases left between them. The CDR3 runs 12 residues. CDR3 residues: CASSPGAVELFF. The DNA of the CDR3 is TGCGCCAGCAGCCCGGGAGCCGTGGAGCTGTTTTTT.

The count of this clone is one. The chain links TRBV4-3 to TRBJ2-6; D possibly corresponds to TRBD1 (6 bases). Deletions cut 3 bases from V and 0 bases from J, with 6 bases between. The length of the CDR3 is 15 residues. The germline CDR1 and CDR2 sequences are LGHNA and YSLEER. As DNA, the CDR3 is TGCGCCAGCAGCCACAGGGGCTCTGGGGCCAACGTCCTGACTTTC. As protein: CASSHRGSGANVLTF.

The count of this clone is one. J is TRBJ1-1 and V is TRBV13; TRBD1 is a possible D gene (6 bases). Germline CDR1 reads PRHDT; CDR2 reads FYEKMQ (reference sequence). The CDR3 extends over 13 amino acids. V lost 2 bases to trimming and J lost 4 bases, with 8 bases between them. The CDR3 nucleotides read TGTGCCAGCAGCTTAAGGGGGTTCACTGAAGCTTTCTTT. This sequence encodes CASSLRGFTEAFF.

With respect to this clone: Germline is not matched at one junction end, which may reflect a read error. V and J are TRBV7-6 and TRBJ2-3; 14 bases are a match to TRBD2. Germline CDR1 and CDR2: SGHVS and FNYEAQ. This CDR3 has 18 residues. CDR3 sequence reads: CASSLEGLAGASTDTQYF. Written as DNA, the CDR3 is TGTGCCAGCAGTTTAGAGGGACTAGCGGGGGCCAGCACAGATACGCAGTATTTT.

This clone has just a few counts. V usage is TRBV28 and J usage is TRBJ2-3; D is unresolved. This CDR3 has 11 amino acids. V lost 8 bases and J 3 bases, leaving 6 bases between the germline ends. Germline V gene lookup returns CDR1 MDHEN and CDR2 SYDVKM. The CDR3 is CASEFTDTQYF. The CDR3 DNA follows: TGTGCCAGCGAATTTACAGATACGCAGTATTTT.

The chain is built from TRBV4-3 and TRBJ1-2; D remains unclear. CDR3 length: 15 amino acids. Germline CDR1 is LGHNA and CDR2 is YSLEER. V lost 0 bases and J 4 bases, leaving 12 bases between the germline ends. CDR3 DNA sequence: TGCGCCAGCAGCCAAGATCTGGGCGGAGGCTATGGCTACACCTTC. It codes for CASSQDLGGGYGYTF.

This clone was recorded only once. V and J are TRBV5-6 and TRBJ2-7; 8 bases map to TRBD2. CDR3 length: 14 residues. CDR1 and CDR2 (germline): SGHDT, YYEEEE. V lost 0 bases to trimming and J lost 6 bases; unmatched junction nucleotides: 5. The CDR3 region has the DNA TGTGCCAGCAGCTTGGCGGGAGGGCTGGGCGAGCAGTACTTC. It specifies CASSLAGGLGEQYF.

The V call is TRBV27, the J call TRBJ2-1, with no clear D. Germline V gene sequence: CDR1 MNHEY, CDR2 SMNVEV (reference sequence). The CDR3 runs to 15 residues. V gave up 5 bases and J gave up 2 bases, with 13 bases separating them. CDR3 protein: CASSLFEATYNEQFF. CDR3 sequence (DNA): TGTGCCAGCAGTCTCTTTGAGGCCACCTACAATGAGCAGTTCTTC.

The chain combines TRBV27 with TRBJ2-7; a possible D gene is TRBD2 (6 bases). Germline CDR1 reads MNHEY; CDR2 reads SMNVEV (reference sequence). Trimming took off 5 bases at V and 6 bases at J, with 14 bases between the two ends. The CDR3 loop spans 13 amino acids. In nucleotides, the CDR3 is TGTGCCAGCAGTCCCGGGACTGTCGGCGAGCAGTACTTC. This gives the protein CASSPGTVGEQYF.

The CDR3 loop reads CAWSVSRNTEAFF. The CDR3 DNA is TGTGCCTGGAGTGTATCGAGGAACACTGAAGCTTTCTTT. The chain links TRBV30 to TRBJ1-1; D remains ambiguous. Germline loops: CDR1 GTSNPN, CDR2 SVGIG (reference sequence). The V gene lost 0 bases and the J gene lost 1 base, with 6 bases spanning the gap. The CDR3 runs 13 residues.

The J gene is TRBJ1-2, the V gene TRBV30; tentatively, D is TRBD1 (6 bases). This CDR3 is built from 13 residues. V was trimmed by 0 bases and J by 5 bases, leaving 10 bases between them. The germline V gene has CDR1 GTSNPN and CDR2 SVGIG (reference sequence). The DNA of the CDR3 is TGTGCCTGGAGTGTATGGGGGCGTTATGGCTACACCTTC. Translation: CAWSVWGRYGYTF.

The chain is built from TRBV13 and TRBJ2-2; TRBD2 matches at 8 bases. CDR3 size: 18 residues. The V gene's germline CDR1 is PRHDT and CDR2 FYEKMQ (reference sequence). The trim removed 1 base at V and 4 bases at J, leaving 11 bases unmatched. CDR3 sequence (DNA): TGTGCCAGCAGCTTAGCCCTCGGCGGGAGGCGCTTCACCGGGGAGCTGTTTTTT. It is translated as CASSLALGGRRFTGELFF.

The J gene is TRBJ2-1, the V gene TRBV30, with TRBD2 identical over 14 bases. In germline, CDR1 is GTSNPN, CDR2 SVGIG (reference sequence). The length of the CDR3 is 17 residues. V trimming: 5 bases; J trimming: 2 bases; junction bases outside the gene matches: 8. The CDR3 nucleotides read TGTGCCTGGTGGACTAGCGGGGGGCGGCGTACCTACAATGAGCAGTTCTTC. This encodes CAWWTSGGRRTYNEQFF.

The chain carries TRBV19 and TRBJ2-5, with D possibly TRBD2 on 6 matching bases. From germline, CDR1 is LNHDA and CDR2 SQIVND (reference sequence). The CDR3 is 15 residues long. The V and J ends lost 2 bases and 2 bases respectively, with 12 bases between them. The CDR3 region has the DNA TGTGCCAGTAGTATAAATTCGGGAGCGCAAGAGACCCAGTACTTC. It specifies CASSINSGAQETQYF. Complete variable domain (other parts from reference TRBV19 and TRBJ2-5): DGGITQSPKYLFRKEGQNVTLSCEQNLNHDAMYWYRQDPGQGLRLIYYSQIVNDFQKGDIAEGYSVSREKKESFPLTVTSAQKNPTAFYLCASSINSGAQETQYFGPGTRLLVL.

V is TRBV6-5 and J is TRBJ1-2, with D perhaps TRBD1 (6 bases). The length of the CDR3 is 13 residues. Germline CDR1 is MNHEY and CDR2 is SVGAGI. The V end was cut by 6 bases, the J end by 7 bases, with 15 bases between. The CDR3 sequence is CASSYRTVGGYTF. CDR3 nucleotides: TGTGCCAGCAGCTACCGGACAGTCGGTGGCTACACCTTC.

The rearrangement joins TRBV7-9 to TRBJ2-1; D is possibly TRBD1 (6 bases). Germline CDR1 and CDR2: SEHNR and FQNEAQ (reference sequence). Trimming took off 1 base at V and 0 bases at J, with 13 bases between the two ends. The length of the CDR3 is 17 residues. The CDR3 sequence: CASSLVGTKSSYNEQFF. CDR3 in DNA: TGTGCCAGCAGCTTAGTTGGGACAAAAAGCTCCTACAATGAGCAGTTCTTC.

V gene TRBV4-3 combines with J gene TRBJ1-1; D might be TRBD1 (5 bases). The V and J ends lost 1 base and 4 bases respectively, with 13 bases between them. This CDR3 is built from 15 residues. Germline V gene lookup returns CDR1 LGHNA and CDR2 YSLEER. CDR3 DNA sequence: TGCGCCAGCAGCCAAGGATGGGACGTGGGCACTGAAGCTTTCTTT. Its protein product is CASSQGWDVGTEAFF.

This clone was picked up one time. J is TRBJ1-2 and V is TRBV2; possible D gene TRBD1, 5 bases. Germline-derived CDR1 and CDR2 are SNHLY and FYNNEI. The CDR3 runs 15 residues. V lost 3 bases, J lost 5 bases, and 16 bases lay in between. CDR3 protein: CASSDGIGALYGYTF. CDR3 nucleotide sequence: TGTGCCAGCAGTGACGGGATAGGGGCCCTATATGGCTACACCTTC.

The chain employs TRBV9 and TRBJ1-1; possible D gene TRBD1, 6 bases. V lost 7 bases and J lost 5, with 24 bases in between. This CDR3 comprises 16 residues. Germline loops: CDR1 SGDLS, CDR2 YYNGEE. CDR3 sequence reads: CASAMSDRGGVTEAFF. The CDR3 nucleotides read TGTGCCAGCGCTATGTCGGACCGGGGGGGCGTAACTGAAGCTTTCTTT. Filled out from reference TRBV9 and TRBJ1-1, the complete variable domain reads DSGVTQTPKHLITATGQRVTLRCSPRSGDLSVYWYQQSLDQGLQFLIQYYNGEERAKGNILERFSAQQFPDLHSELNLSSLELGDSALYFCASAMSDRGGVTEAFFGQGTRLTVV.

V gene TRBV5-5 combines with J gene TRBJ1-4; 8 bases agree with TRBD1. The germline CDR1 and CDR2 sequences are SGHKS and YYEKEE (reference sequence). The trim removed 1 base at V and 3 bases at J, leaving 8 bases unmatched. The CDR3 is 17 residues long. The CDR3 protein is CASSLTGGSMANEKLFF. The CDR3 bases are TGTGCCAGCAGCTTGACAGGGGGTAGTATGGCTAATGAAAAACTGTTTTTT.

The chain recombines TRBV5-6 with TRBJ2-1, with D perhaps assigned TRBD1 or TRBD2 (5 bases each). CDR3 length equals 19 residues. Germline assignment: CDR1 SGHDT and CDR2 YYEEEE. Trimming took off 1 base at V and 8 bases at J, with 28 bases between the two ends. Written as DNA, the CDR3 is TGTGCCAGCAGCTTGCGGGTTGTATTGGGGGTGTTAATTAATGATGAGCAGTTCTTC. It encodes CASSLRVVLGVLINDEQFF.

This clone was seen a handful of times. The chain uses TRBV9 and TRBJ1-6; the D gene is possibly TRBD1 (5 bases). CDR1 is SGDLS, CDR2 YYNGEE, per germline. V lost 7 bases and J lost 12, with 26 bases in between. CDR3 length equals 16 residues. The CDR3 region has the DNA TGTGCCAGCGGGCAGGGTGACTTTTCAAGGCGAGTACCCCTCCACTTT. It codes for CASGQGDFSRRVPLHF.

In nucleotides, the CDR3 is TGTGCCAGCAGCCGCGGGGACAGTTCCTTGGGATATGGCTACACCTTC. This codes for CASSRGDSSLGYGYTF. The gene calls are TRBV7-9 and TRBJ1-2; the match to TRBD1 covers 7 bases. Trimming cost V 5 bases and J 5 bases; bases outside gene matches: 14. CDR1 SEHNR and CDR2 FQNEAQ come from the germline V gene (reference sequence). The CDR3 is 16 residues long.

A single count supports this clone. As DNA, the CDR3 is TGTGCCAGCAGCGGTGGGGACCTCGTCTACGAGCAGTACTTC. It specifies CASSGGDLVYEQYF. This chain links TRBV7-6 with TRBJ2-7, with D perhaps matching TRBD1 or TRBD2 (5 bases each). Between the trimmed V and J ends, which lost 5 bases and 3 bases, there was a span of 14 bases. CDR1 SGHVS and CDR2 FNYEAQ come from the germline V gene. This CDR3 spans 14 amino acids.

The CDR3 DNA reads TGTGCCAGCAGTACAGGGGGTAGCAATCAGCCCCAGCATTTT. This translates into CASSTGGSNQPQHF. The chain links TRBV28 to TRBJ1-5; TRBD1 matches 8 bases. The CDR3 length is 14 residues. V shed 5 bases and J 0 bases; nucleotides not matched to a gene: 0. From germline, CDR1 is MDHEN and CDR2 SYDVKM.

This chain joins TRBV5-1 and TRBJ2-3; TRBD2 might be the D (6 bases). Trimming pared 4 bases from V and 0 bases from J, leaving 15 bases between. This CDR3 region has 16 residues. The germline gives CDR1 SGHRS, CDR2 YFSETQ. The CDR3 is CASSPIGLLSTDTQYF. DNA for the CDR3: TGCGCCAGCAGCCCTATTGGACTACTGAGCACAGATACGCAGTATTTT.